These 21 T cell receptor beta chains originate from one sample sequenced in a study of shared clonotypes between healthy human individuals. Clones were read by immunoSEQ multiplex PCR, and TCRdb kept only the in-frame ones, dropping some. Among about 2 million clones, about 95% were seen once, and the ten largest hold roughly 1%. Naive CD8 cells lacked CD45RO and underwent positive selection for CCR7, leaving out terminally differentiated effector memory CD45RA+ cells. The sample comprised naive CD8+ T cells sorted from blood. The receptor source for this set is a man between 18 and 35 years old in good health.

V and J are TRBV28 and TRBJ1-2; no clear D gene. The CDR3 consists of 13 residues. Trimming took off 6 bases at V and 4 bases at J, with 12 bases between the two ends. CDR1 and CDR2 (germline): MDHEN, SYDVKM. The CDR3 region is CASRMYGVYGYTF. CDR3 bases: TGTGCCAGCAGAATGTATGGCGTCTATGGCTACACCTTC.

The rearrangement joins TRBV5-6 to TRBJ2-1, with D unresolved. The CDR3 loop spans 12 amino acids. In germline, CDR1 is SGHDT, CDR2 YYEEEE. Trimming took off 2 bases at V and 8 bases at J, with 8 bases between the two ends. CDR3 sequence: CASSFSLHEQFF. In DNA form, the CDR3 reads TGTGCCAGCAGCTTTTCCCTCCATGAGCAGTTCTTC.

The V call is TRBV5-1, the J call TRBJ2-7, with 7 bases that match TRBD1. In germline, CDR1 is SGHRS, CDR2 YFSETQ. V gave up 5 bases and J gave up 6 bases; unmatched junction bases: 17. CDR3 length: 16 amino acids. CDR3 sequence: CASSFAVVQGSGEQYF. CDR3 in DNA: TGCGCCAGCAGTTTTGCGGTGGTACAGGGGTCCGGCGAGCAGTACTTC.

J is TRBJ2-3 and V is TRBV6-5; D gene uncertain. The length of the CDR3 is 16 residues. Trimming removed 2 bases at V and 1 base at J, with 13 bases between. From germline, CDR1 is MNHEY and CDR2 SVGAGI. The CDR3 DNA reads as TGTGCCAGCAGTTACCTTACCGGCATGGGCACAGATACGCAGTATTTT. It is translated as CASSYLTGMGTDTQYF.

The chain joins TRBV1 to TRBJ2-1; the table's D call, TRBD2, has no DNA check behind it. TRBV1 is a known pseudogene. The CDR3 is 19 residues long. CDR3 sequence (DNA): TGCACCAGCAGCCTACCCGGACTAGCGGGAGGGTCGAGGAGGAATGAGCAGTTCTTC. It specifies CTSSLPGLAGGSRRNEQFF.

The chain employs TRBV30 and TRBJ2-3; D call uncertain. Germline lookup yields CDR1 GTSNPN and CDR2 SVGIG (reference sequence). The V end lost 2 bases, the J end lost 0 bases, and 9 bases lay between the germline ends. This CDR3 contains 14 residues. CDR3 sequence: CAWSSGSSTDTQYF. The CDR3 nucleotides read TGTGCCTGGAGTAGTGGCAGTAGCACAGATACGCAGTATTTT.

The rearrangement links TRBV9 to TRBJ2-3; 7 positions match TRBD2. The CDR3 loop spans 17 amino acids. The ends lost 2 bases at V and 7 bases at J; junction bases unmatched: 16. CDR1 and CDR2 from the germline V gene are SGDLS and YYNGEE. This CDR3 is CASSVRSLAAQSNTQYF. Written as DNA, the CDR3 is TGTGCCAGCAGCGTCCGATCTCTAGCGGCACAAAGCAATACGCAGTATTTT.

The chain employs TRBV6-1 and TRBJ1-1; no firm D call. Trimming cost V 3 bases and J 2 bases, with 13 bases left between them. The CDR3 extends over 15 amino acids. From germline, CDR1 is MNHNS and CDR2 SASEGT. The CDR3 DNA is TGTGCCAGCAGTGACCCCCAGGCGACAAACACTGAAGCTTTCTTT. This sequence encodes CASSDPQATNTEAFF.

The V and J genes are TRBV28 and TRBJ2-1; D unclear. V lost 7 bases and J 4 bases, leaving 17 bases between the germline ends. This CDR3 contains 15 residues. In germline, CDR1 is MDHEN, CDR2 SYDVKM. CDR3 region: CASNYFPQQYNEQFF. CDR3 sequence (DNA): TGTGCCAGCAACTACTTCCCCCAACAATACAATGAGCAGTTCTTC.

The genes are TRBV7-2 and TRBJ2-1; 12 bases match TRBD1. With 3 bases clipped from V and 8 bases from J, the junction kept 8 bases outside the gene matches. This CDR3 spans 16 amino acids. Germline V gene sequence: CDR1 SGHTA, CDR2 FQGNSA. The DNA for the CDR3 is TGTGCCAGCAGCTTCTTGGGACAGGGGGCACAGGATGAGCAGTTCTTC. Protein product: CASSFLGQGAQDEQFF.

This clone showed up just once. A junction end diverges from the germline sequence, so it may reflect a read error. This chain links TRBV4-3 with TRBJ2-7; a weak D match, TRBD2 (5 bases). Germline-derived CDR1 and CDR2 are LGHNA and YSLEER. The CDR3 is 13 residues long. The DNA of the CDR3 is TGCGCCAGCAGCCAAGAACCGGGGTACGTGCAGTACTTC. This translates into CASSQEPGYVQYF.

As DNA, the CDR3 is TGTGCCAGCAGCGTAGCTGTCGCTAGCGGCTCCTACGAGCAGTACTTC. It specifies CASSVAVASGSYEQYF. The chain is built from TRBV9 and TRBJ2-7, with 7 bases aligning to TRBD2. This CDR3 contains 16 residues. Germline V CDR1 and CDR2: SGDLS, YYNGEE. After removal of 0 bases from V and 0 bases from J, the junction contained 6 bases not matched to a gene.

The chain recombines TRBV2 with TRBJ2-5; 9 bases match TRBD2. V lost 1 base to trimming and J lost 1 base; unmatched junction nucleotides: 7. Per the germline V gene, CDR1 is SNHLY and CDR2 is FYNNEI. The CDR3 runs to 17 residues. The CDR3 DNA reads TGTGCCAGCAGTGAAGTCGCTAGCGGGACCTTCCAAGAGACCCAGTACTTC. Translating gives CASSEVASGTFQETQYF.

The chain carries TRBV9 and TRBJ2-3; D is possibly TRBD1 or TRBD2 (5 bases each). V was clipped by 4 bases and J by 1 base, with 16 bases between them. Germline lookup yields CDR1 SGDLS and CDR2 YYNGEE. The CDR3 extends over 16 amino acids. In nucleotides, the CDR3 is TGTGCCAGCAGCCCCTACGTCGAGGGGCGCACAGATACGCAGTATTTT. It codes for CASSPYVEGRTDTQYF.

The chain joins TRBV30 to TRBJ1-1; D is unresolved. CDR3 length: 13 amino acids. V lost 3 bases, J lost 3 bases, and 11 bases lay in between. Germline-derived CDR1 and CDR2 are GTSNPN and SVGIG (reference sequence). CDR3 protein: CAWRWSPDTEAFF. The CDR3 coding sequence is TGTGCCTGGAGGTGGAGTCCCGACACTGAAGCTTTCTTT.

A remark on this clone: The same CDR3 can be traced to other DNA sequences in this sample. This chain joins TRBV11-2 and TRBJ2-1; D is unresolved. V was clipped by 1 base and J by 6 bases, with 4 bases between them. The germline gives CDR1 SGHAT, CDR2 FQNNGV. The CDR3 length is 12 residues. The CDR3 region has the DNA TGTGCCAGCAGCTTAGTATTCAATGAGCAGTTCTTC. Protein sequence: CASSLVFNEQFF.

The chain has TRBV4-2 and TRBJ1-4, with 8 nucleotides matching TRBD1. V was clipped by 0 bases and J by 8 bases; unmatched bases: 5. This CDR3 region has 15 residues. The germline CDR1 and CDR2 sequences are LGHNA and YNFKEQ. CDR3 bases: TGTGCCAGCAGCCAAGATCAGACAGGGGAGGAAAAACTGTTTTTT. It translates to CASSQDQTGEEKLFF.

The CDR3: CASSDRGGPLGETQYF. The DNA of the CDR3 is TGTGCCAGCAGTGACCGCGGGGGGCCCTTAGGAGAGACCCAGTACTTC. The chain carries TRBV27 and TRBJ2-5; 8 bases are a match to TRBD2. In germline, CDR1 is MNHEY, CDR2 SMNVEV (reference sequence). The V segment lost 5 bases and the J segment 4 bases; nucleotides outside the gene matches: 12. The CDR3 runs to 16 residues.

The chain combines TRBV4-3 with TRBJ2-5, with 14 bases identical to TRBD2. Germline lookup yields CDR1 LGHNA and CDR2 YSLEER. The CDR3 consists of 16 residues. Trimming cost V 1 base and J 5 bases; bases outside gene matches: 3. The CDR3 nucleotides are TGCGCCAGCAGCCAAGGGTGGACTAGCGGGAGGGAGACCCAGTACTTC. Translating it yields CASSQGWTSGRETQYF.

This clone showed up just once. The V gene is TRBV29-1, the J gene TRBJ2-2; D is undetermined. Germline lookup yields CDR1 SQVTM and CDR2 ANQGSEA. This CDR3 is built from 14 residues. V was clipped by 3 bases and J by 4 bases, with 12 bases between them. In DNA form, the CDR3 reads TGCAGCGTTGATCGAGGCCTGGGCACCGGGGAGCTGTTTTTT. Translation: CSVDRGLGTGELFF.

The rearrangement links TRBV4-1 to TRBJ2-7; D unresolved. Germline CDR1 is MGHRA and CDR2 is YSYEKL. CDR3 length: 14 amino acids. V was clipped by 1 base and J by 4 bases, with 11 bases between them. This CDR3 reads CASSQVHLDYEQYF. CDR3 DNA: TGCGCCAGCAGCCAAGTACATCTGGATTACGAGCAGTACTTC.